This T cell receptor beta chain was sequenced for a study of blood T cell repertoires in COVID-19. Looking at the study overall: Italy, Spain and the United States were the sources of the convalescent and acute COVID-19 samples.

V was pared by 5 bases and J by 1 base, with 13 bases between. Germline-derived CDR1 and CDR2 are SGHRS and YFSETQ. This CDR3 contains 14 residues. Residents of 24 US areas, aged about 18 to 100 years, made up the participants. Participants' reported clinical history set cohort assignment. In the original processing: Reference gene primer amplification gave estimated nucleated cell counts. Generated by immunoSEQ multiplex PCR, the TCRdb table keeps only in-frame clones and is missing some. V, J and clone size reflect that table, while D and trimming were determined from the DNA. Here the sample spans approximately 150,000 clones, approximately 84% being singletons.

The J gene is TRBJ2-7, the V gene TRBV5-1, with D maybe TRBD1 (6 bases). The TCR sequence derives from a woman aged 50 to 60 with acute COVID-19. Sequencing was done on a sample of PBMCs or T cells enriched from blood (not recorded which). CDR3 region: CASSFQGPSYEQYF. CDR3 coding DNA: TGCGCCAGCAGTTTTCAGGGGCCATCCTACGAGCAGTACTTC.